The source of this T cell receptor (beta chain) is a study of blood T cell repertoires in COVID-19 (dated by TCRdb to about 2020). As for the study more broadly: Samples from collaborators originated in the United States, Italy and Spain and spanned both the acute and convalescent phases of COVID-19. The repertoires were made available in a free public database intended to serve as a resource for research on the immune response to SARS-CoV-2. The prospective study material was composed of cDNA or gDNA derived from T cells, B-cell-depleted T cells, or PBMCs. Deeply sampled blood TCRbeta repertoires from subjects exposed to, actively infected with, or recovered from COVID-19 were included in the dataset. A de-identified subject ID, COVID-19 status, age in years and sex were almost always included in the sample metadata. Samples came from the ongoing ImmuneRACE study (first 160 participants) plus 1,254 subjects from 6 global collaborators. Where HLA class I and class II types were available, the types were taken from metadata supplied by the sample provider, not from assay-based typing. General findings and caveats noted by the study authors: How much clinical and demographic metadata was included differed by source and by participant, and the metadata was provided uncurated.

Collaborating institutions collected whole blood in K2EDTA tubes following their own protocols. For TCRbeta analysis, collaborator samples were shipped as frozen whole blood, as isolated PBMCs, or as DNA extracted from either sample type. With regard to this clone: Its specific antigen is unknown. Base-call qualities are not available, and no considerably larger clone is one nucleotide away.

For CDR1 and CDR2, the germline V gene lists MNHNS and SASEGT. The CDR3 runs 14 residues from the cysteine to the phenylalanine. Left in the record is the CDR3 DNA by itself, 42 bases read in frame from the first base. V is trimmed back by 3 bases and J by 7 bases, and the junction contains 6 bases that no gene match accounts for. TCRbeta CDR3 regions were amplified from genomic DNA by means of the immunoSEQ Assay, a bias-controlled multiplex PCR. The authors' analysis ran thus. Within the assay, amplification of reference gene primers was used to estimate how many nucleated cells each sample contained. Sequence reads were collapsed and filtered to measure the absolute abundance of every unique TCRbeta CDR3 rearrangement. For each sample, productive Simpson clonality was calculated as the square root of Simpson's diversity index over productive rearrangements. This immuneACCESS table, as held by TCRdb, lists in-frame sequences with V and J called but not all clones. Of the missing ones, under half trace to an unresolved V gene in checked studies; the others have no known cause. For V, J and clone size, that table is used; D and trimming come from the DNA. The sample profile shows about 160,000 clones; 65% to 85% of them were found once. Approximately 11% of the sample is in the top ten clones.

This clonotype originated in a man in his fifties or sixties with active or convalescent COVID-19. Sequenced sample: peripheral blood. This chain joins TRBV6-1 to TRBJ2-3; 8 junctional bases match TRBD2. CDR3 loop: CASSETGGPHTQYF. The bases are TGTGCCAGCAGTGAGACGGGAGGGCCACATACGCAGTATTTT.